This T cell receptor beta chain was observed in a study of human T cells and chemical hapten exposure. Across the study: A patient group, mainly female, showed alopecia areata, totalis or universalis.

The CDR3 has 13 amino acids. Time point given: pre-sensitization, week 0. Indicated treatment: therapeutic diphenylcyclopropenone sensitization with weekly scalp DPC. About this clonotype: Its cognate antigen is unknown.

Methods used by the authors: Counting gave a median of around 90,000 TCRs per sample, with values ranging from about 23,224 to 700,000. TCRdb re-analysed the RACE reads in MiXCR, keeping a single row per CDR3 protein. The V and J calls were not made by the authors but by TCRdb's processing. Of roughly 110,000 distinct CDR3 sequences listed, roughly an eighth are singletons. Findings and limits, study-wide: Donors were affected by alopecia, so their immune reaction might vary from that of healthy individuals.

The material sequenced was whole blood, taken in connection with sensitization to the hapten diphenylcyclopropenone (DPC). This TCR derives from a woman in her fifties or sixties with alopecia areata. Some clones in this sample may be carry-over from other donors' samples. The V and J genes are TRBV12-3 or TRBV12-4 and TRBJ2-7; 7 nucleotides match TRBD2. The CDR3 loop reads CASRAGVLGEQYF. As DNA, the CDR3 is TGTGCGTCCAGGGCGGGGGTTCTGGGCGAGCAGTACTTC.